Below, one T cell receptor beta chain is given with its context. The data originate from a study of shared clonotypes between healthy human individuals. V gave up 5 bases and J gave up 4 bases, with 11 bases separating them. Germline lookup yields CDR1 SQVTM and CDR2 ANQGSEA. The CDR3 consists of 12 residues. Data came from immunoSEQ multiplex PCR; TCRdb stores just in-frame clones and leaves some out. Among 2.3 million or so clones, approximately 93% were seen once, and the ten largest hold about 0.39%. The J gene is TRBJ1-1, the V gene TRBV29-1; D is unresolved. Sequencing input: naive CD4+ T cells from PBMCs. Subset given: CD45RA+ positively selected. This sequence was found in a man aged 18-30 years in good health. Some clones in this sample may be carry-over from other donors' samples. Written as DNA, the CDR3 is TGCAGCGTTATAGTTACTGGCACTGAAGCTTTCTTT. Translation: CSVIVTGTEAFF. The full variable domain, with the rest looked up from reference TRBV29-1 and TRBJ1-1, is SAVISQKPSRDICQRGTSLTIQCQVDSQVTMMFWYRQQPGQSLTLIATANQGSEATYESGFVIDKFPISRPNLTFSTLTVSNMSPEDSSIYLCSVIVTGTEAFFGQGTRLTVV.